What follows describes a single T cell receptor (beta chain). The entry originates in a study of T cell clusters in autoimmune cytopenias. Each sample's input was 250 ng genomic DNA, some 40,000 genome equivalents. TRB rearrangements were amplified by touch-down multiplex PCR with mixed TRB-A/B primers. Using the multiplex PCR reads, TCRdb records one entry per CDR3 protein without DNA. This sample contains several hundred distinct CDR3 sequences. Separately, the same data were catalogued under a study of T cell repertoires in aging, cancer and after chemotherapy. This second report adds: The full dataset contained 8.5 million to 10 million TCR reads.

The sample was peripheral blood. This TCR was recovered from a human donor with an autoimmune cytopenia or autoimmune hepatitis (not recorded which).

CDR3 protein: CASTRQGISGNTIYF. V gene TRBV2 combines with J gene TRBJ1-3; the TCRdb call, TRBD1, lacks DNA for checking. The CDR3 totals 15 residues. Germline CDR1 SNHLY, CDR2 FYNNEI.